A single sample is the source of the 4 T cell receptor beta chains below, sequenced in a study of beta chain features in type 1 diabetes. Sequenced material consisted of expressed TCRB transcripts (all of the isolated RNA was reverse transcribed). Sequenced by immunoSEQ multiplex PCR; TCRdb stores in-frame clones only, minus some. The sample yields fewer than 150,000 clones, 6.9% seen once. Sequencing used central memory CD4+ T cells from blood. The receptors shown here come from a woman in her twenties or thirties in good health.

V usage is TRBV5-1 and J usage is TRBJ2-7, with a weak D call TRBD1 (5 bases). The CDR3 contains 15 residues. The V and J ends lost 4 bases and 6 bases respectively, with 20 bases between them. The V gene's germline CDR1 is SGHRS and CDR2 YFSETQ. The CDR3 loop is CASSPALSGYGEQYF. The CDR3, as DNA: TGCGCCAGCAGCCCCGCCCTTTCAGGGTACGGCGAGCAGTACTTC.

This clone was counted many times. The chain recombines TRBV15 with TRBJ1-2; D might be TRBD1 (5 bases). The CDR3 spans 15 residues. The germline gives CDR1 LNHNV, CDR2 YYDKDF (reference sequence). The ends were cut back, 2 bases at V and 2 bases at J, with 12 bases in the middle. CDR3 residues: CATSRTQGFNYGYTF. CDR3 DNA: TGTGCCACCAGCAGAACCCAGGGATTCAACTATGGCTACACCTTC.

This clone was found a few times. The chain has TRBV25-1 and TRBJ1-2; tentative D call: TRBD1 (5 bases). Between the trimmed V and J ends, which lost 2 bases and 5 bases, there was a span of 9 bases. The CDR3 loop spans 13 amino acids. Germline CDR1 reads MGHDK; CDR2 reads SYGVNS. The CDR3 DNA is TGTGCCAGCAGTGAAGCAGGGAAATATGGCTACACCTTC. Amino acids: CASSEAGKYGYTF.

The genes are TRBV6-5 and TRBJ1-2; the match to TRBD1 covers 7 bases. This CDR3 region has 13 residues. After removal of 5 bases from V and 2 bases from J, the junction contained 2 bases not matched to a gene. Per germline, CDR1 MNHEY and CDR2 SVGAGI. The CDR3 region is CASSRQGNYGYTF. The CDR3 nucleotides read TGTGCCAGCAGTAGACAGGGCAACTATGGCTACACCTTC.